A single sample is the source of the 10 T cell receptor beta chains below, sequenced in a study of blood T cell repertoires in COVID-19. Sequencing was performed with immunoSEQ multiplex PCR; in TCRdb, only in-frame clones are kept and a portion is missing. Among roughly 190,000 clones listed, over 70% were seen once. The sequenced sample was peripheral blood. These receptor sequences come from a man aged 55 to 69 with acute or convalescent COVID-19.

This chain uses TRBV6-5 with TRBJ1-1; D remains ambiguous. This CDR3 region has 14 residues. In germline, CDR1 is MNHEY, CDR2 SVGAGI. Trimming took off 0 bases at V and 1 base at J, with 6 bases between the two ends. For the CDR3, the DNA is TGTGCCAGCAGTTACTCGAGTTGGAACACTGAAGCTTTCTTT. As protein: CASSYSSWNTEAFF.

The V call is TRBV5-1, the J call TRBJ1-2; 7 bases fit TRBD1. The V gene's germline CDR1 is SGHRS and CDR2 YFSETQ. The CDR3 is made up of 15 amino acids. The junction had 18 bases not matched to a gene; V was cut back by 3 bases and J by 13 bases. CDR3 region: CASSSTAFGQAACTF. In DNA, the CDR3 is TGCGCCAGCAGCTCGACGGCATTCGGACAGGCCGCCTGCACCTTC.

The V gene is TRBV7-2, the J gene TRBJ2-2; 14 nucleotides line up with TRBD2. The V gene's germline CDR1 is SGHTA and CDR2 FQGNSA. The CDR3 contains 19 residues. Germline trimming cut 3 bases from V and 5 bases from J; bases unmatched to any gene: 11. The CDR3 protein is CASSFKGLAGASGTGELFF. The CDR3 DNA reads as TGTGCCAGCAGCTTCAAGGGACTAGCGGGGGCCTCGGGGACCGGGGAGCTGTTTTTT.

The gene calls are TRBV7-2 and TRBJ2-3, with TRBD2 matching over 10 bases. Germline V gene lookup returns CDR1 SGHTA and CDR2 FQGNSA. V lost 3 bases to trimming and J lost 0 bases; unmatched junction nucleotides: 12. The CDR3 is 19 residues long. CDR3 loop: CASSFQQTTSGSSTDTQYF. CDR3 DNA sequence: TGTGCCAGCAGCTTCCAACAGACGACTAGCGGGTCTAGCACAGATACGCAGTATTTT.

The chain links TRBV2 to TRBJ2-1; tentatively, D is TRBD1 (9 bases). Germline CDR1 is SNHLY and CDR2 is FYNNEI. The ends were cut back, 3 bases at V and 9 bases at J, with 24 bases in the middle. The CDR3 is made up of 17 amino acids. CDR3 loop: CASSDTSWDRAGGEQFF. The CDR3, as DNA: TGTGCCAGCAGTGACACAAGCTGGGACAGGGCGGGAGGTGAGCAGTTCTTC.

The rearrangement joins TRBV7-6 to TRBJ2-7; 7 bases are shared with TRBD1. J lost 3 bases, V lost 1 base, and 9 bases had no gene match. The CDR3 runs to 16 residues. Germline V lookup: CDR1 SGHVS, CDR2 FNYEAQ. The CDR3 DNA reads TGTGCCAGCAGCTTAGTATCCCCACAGGGGCTCTACGAGCAGTACTTC. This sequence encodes CASSLVSPQGLYEQYF.

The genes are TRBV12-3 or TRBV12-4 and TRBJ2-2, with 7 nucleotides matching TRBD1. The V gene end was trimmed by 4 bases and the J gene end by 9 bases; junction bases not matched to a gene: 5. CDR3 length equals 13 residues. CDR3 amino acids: CASSSQGVWELFF. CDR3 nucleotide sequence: TGTGCCAGCAGTTCGCAGGGGGTCTGGGAGCTGTTTTTT.

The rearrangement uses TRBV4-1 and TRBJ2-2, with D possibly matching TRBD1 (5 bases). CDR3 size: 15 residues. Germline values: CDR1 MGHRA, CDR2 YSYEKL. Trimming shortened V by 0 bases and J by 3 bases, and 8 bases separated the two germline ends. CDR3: CASSQDTGYTGELFF. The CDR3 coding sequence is TGCGCCAGCAGCCAAGACACAGGATACACCGGGGAGCTGTTTTTT.

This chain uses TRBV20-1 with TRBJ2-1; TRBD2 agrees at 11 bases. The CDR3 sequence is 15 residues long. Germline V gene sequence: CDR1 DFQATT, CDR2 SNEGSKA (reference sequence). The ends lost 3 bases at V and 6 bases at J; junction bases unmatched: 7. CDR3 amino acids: CSASIVAGGFNEQFF. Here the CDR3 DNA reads TGCAGTGCTAGTATAGTAGCGGGGGGGTTCAATGAGCAGTTCTTC.

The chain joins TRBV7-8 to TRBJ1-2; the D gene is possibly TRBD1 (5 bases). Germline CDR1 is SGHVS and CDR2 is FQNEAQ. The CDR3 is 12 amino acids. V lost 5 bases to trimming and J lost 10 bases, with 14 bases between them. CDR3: CASSEGEGVYTF. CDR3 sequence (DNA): TGTGCCAGCAGCGAAGGGGAGGGCGTCTACACCTTC.